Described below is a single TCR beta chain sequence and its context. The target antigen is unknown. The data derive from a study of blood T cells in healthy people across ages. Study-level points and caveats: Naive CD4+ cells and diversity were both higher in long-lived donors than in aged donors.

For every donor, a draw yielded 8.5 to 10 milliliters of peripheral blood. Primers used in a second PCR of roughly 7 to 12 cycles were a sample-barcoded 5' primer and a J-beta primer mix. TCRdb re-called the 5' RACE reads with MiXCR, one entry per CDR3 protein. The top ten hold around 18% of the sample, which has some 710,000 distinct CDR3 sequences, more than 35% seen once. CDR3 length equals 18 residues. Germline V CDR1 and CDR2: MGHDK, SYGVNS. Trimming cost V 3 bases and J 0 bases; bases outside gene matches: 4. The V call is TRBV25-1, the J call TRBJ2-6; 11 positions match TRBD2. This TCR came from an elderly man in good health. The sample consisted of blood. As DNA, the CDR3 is TGTGCCAGCAGTGAGGGGACTAGCGGTCTCTCTGGGGCCAACGTCCTGACTTTC. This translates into CASSEGTSGLSGANVLTF.